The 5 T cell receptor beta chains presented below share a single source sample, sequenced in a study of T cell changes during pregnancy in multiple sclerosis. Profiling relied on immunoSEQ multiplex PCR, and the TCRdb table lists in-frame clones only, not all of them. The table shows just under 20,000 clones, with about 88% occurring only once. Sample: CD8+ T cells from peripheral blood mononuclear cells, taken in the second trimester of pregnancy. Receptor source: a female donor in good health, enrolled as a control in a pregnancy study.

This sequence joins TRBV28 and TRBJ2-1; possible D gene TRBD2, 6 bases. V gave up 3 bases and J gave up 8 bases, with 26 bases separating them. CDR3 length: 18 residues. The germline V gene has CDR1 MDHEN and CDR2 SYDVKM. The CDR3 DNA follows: TGTGCCAGCAGTTTGGAGGAAACCGGGACTGGGGACCTCTATGAGCAGTTCTTC. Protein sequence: CASSLEETGTGDLYEQFF. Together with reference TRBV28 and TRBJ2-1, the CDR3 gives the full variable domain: DVKVTQSSRYLVKRTGEKVFLECVQDMDHENMFWYRQDPGLGLRLIYFSYDVKMKEKGDIPEGYSVSREKKERFSLILESASTNQTSMYLCASSLEETGTGDLYEQFFGPGTRLTVL.

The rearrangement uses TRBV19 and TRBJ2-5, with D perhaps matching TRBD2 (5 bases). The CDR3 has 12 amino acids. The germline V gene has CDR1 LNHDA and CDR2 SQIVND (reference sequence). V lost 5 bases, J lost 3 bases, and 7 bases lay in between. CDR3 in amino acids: CASSPEEETQYF. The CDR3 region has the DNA TGTGCCAGTAGTCCGGAGGAAGAGACCCAGTACTTC.

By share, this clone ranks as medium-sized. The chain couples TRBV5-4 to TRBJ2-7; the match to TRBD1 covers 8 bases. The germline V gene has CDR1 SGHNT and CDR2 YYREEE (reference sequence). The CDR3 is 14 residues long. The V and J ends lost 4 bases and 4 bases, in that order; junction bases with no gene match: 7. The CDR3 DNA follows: TGTGCCAGCAGCCCGGACAGGGATCTGTACGAGCAGTACTTC. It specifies CASSPDRDLYEQYF.

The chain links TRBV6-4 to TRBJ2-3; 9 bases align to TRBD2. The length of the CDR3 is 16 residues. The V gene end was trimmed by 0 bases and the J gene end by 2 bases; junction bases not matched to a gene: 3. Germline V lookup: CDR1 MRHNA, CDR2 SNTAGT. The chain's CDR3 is CASSDSASGDTDTQYF. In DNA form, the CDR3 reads TGTGCCAGCAGTGACTCCGCTAGCGGGGACACAGATACGCAGTATTTT.

The CDR3 DNA sequence: TGTGCCAGCAGCCCAGGGGGCGAGGTACGGACCGGGGAGCTGTTTTTT. It translates to CASSPGGEVRTGELFF. The chain joins TRBV11-3 to TRBJ2-2; 8 bases map to TRBD1. The CDR3 runs 16 residues. The germline gives CDR1 SGHNT, CDR2 YENEEA. V was pared by 5 bases and J by 5 bases, with 10 bases of the junction left unmatched.